Each of the 20 T cell receptor beta chains below was sequenced from the same sample in a study of post-analysis software for immune sequencing data. Study results and caveats: Relative to controls, patients had a few TRBV segments at higher frequency, with TRBV5-6, TRBV5-1 and TRBV20-1 among these.

Unique molecular identifiers were carried by the TCR beta cDNA libraries. TCRdb re-derived calls from the PCR reads in MiXCR, one entry per CDR3 protein. The sample has under 900,000 distinct CDR3 sequences, about 50% seen once; the top ten hold 4% to 5.5%. For these TCRs, the target antigens are not known. Sequencing used blood. The receptors originated from a girl under 18 with multiple sclerosis.

The chain combines TRBV6-5 with TRBJ2-5; the D call may be TRBD1 or TRBD2 (5 bases each). The germline CDR1 and CDR2 sequences are MNHEY and SVGAGI. Deletions cut 0 bases from V and 5 bases from J, with 16 bases between. This CDR3 is built from 16 residues. CDR3 DNA sequence: TGTGCCAGCAGTTACTCGGGGACCGGCGGTTGGGAGACCCAGTACTTC. This translates into CASSYSGTGGWETQYF.

This clonotype has only a few counts. This chain links TRBV3-1 with TRBJ2-3; 8 positions agree with TRBD2. The V gene's germline CDR1 is LGHDT and CDR2 YNNKEL (reference sequence). Germline trimming cut 3 bases from V and 4 bases from J; bases unmatched to any gene: 12. The CDR3 extends over 17 amino acids. The CDR3 reads CASSHLSDSGSPDTQYF. Here the CDR3 DNA reads TGTGCCAGCAGCCACCTTTCGGACAGCGGGAGCCCAGATACGCAGTATTTT.

The chain combines TRBV24-1 with TRBJ2-3; 7 bases map to TRBD2. CDR1 and CDR2 (germline): KGHDR, SFDVKD. This CDR3 has 15 amino acids. Trimming removed 5 bases from V and 5 bases from J; junction bases left unmatched: 9. This chain's CDR3 is CATSVGAGELDTQYF. DNA for the CDR3: TGTGCCACCAGTGTAGGCGCGGGGGAGTTAGATACGCAGTATTTT.

This clonotype was seen a few times. V gene TRBV29-1 combines with J gene TRBJ1-1, with a weak D call TRBD1 (6 bases). Trimming stripped 4 bases from V and 8 bases from J, with 17 bases between. The CDR3 length is 13 residues. CDR1 and CDR2 (germline): SQVTM, ANQGSEA. CDR3 in DNA: TGCAGCGTTGCCACAGGGCACTTCCAAGAAGCTTTCTTT. It encodes CSVATGHFQEAFF.

The chain joins TRBV6-5 to TRBJ2-3; 7 bases align to TRBD2. With V trimmed by 0 bases and J by 8 bases, 11 bases remained unmatched. Per germline, CDR1 MNHEY and CDR2 SVGAGI. This CDR3 region has 16 residues. The CDR3 DNA follows: TGTGCCAGCAGTTACTCGAGGCCTAGCGGCTTTCCTACGCAGTATTTT. This translates into CASSYSRPSGFPTQYF.

This clonotype was detected once. The gene calls are TRBV7-3 and TRBJ2-3; 7 bases agree with TRBD2. The CDR3 loop spans 13 amino acids. Germline V gene lookup returns CDR1 SGHTA and CDR2 FQGTGA. Losses at the gene ends were 4 bases for V and 6 bases for J; bases not matched to a gene: 4. The CDR3 is CASSSWEGDTQYF. The CDR3 DNA sequence: TGTGCCAGCAGCTCCTGGGAGGGGGATACGCAGTATTTT.

The genes are TRBV20-1 and TRBJ2-1; 12 positions agree with TRBD2. The CDR3 contains 16 residues. V shed 1 base, J shed 6 bases, and the junction held 7 bases outside the gene matches. Germline CDR1 is DFQATT and CDR2 is SNEGSKA (reference sequence). The CDR3 loop is CSARAPGLAGINEQFF. The DNA for the CDR3 is TGCAGTGCTAGAGCTCCTGGACTAGCGGGGATCAATGAGCAGTTCTTC.

This clonotype was counted between two and nine times. The chain couples TRBV9 to TRBJ1-5, with unresolved D. Germline CDR1 is SGDLS and CDR2 is YYNGEE. Trimming removed 2 bases at V and 0 bases at J, with 3 bases between. This CDR3 region has 13 residues. The DNA of the CDR3 is TGTGCCAGCAGCGTGGGTAGCAATCAGCCCCAGCATTTT. Translation: CASSVGSNQPQHF.

The V call is TRBV20-1, the J call TRBJ2-1; 11 nucleotides line up with TRBD2. This CDR3 has 12 amino acids. The junction had 0 bases not matched to a gene; V was cut back by 4 bases and J by 7 bases. CDR1 is DFQATT, CDR2 SNEGSKA, per germline (reference sequence). CDR3 sequence: CSAIAGGNEQFF. CDR3 nucleotide sequence: TGCAGTGCTATAGCGGGAGGGAATGAGCAGTTCTTC.

This clonotype was counted only a few times. This chain links TRBV20-1 with TRBJ1-5; tentative D call: TRBD1 (5 bases). Trimming cost V 1 base and J 7 bases, with 14 bases left between them. This CDR3 contains 14 residues. Germline CDR1 reads DFQATT; CDR2 reads SNEGSKA (reference sequence). The CDR3 region is CSARGDALGQPQHF. Here the CDR3 DNA reads TGCAGTGCTAGAGGGGACGCTTTGGGGCAGCCCCAGCATTTT.

The gene calls are TRBV20-1 and TRBJ2-7; D gene ambiguous. Per the germline V gene, CDR1 is DFQATT and CDR2 is SNEGSKA (reference sequence). This CDR3 is built from 15 residues. V dropped 0 bases and J dropped 3 bases, with 15 bases sitting between them. Written as DNA, the CDR3 is TGCAGTGCTAGAGAGGTACAGCACCCAGACTACGAGCAGTACTTC. It translates to CSAREVQHPDYEQYF.

Here the CDR3 reads CASSGSAVGSSGANVLTF. CDR3 DNA: TGCGCCAGCAGCGGTTCAGCAGTTGGCAGCTCTGGGGCCAACGTCCTGACTTTC. This chain links TRBV5-1 with TRBJ2-6; D uncertain. V lost 4 bases and J 0 bases, leaving 17 bases between the germline ends. The germline CDR1 and CDR2 sequences are SGHRS and YFSETQ. The CDR3 extends over 18 amino acids.

This clonotype has only one observation. The chain links TRBV9 to TRBJ2-5; possible D gene TRBD2, 7 bases. The CDR3 totals 16 residues. V was cut by 0 bases and J by 11 bases, with 23 bases left in between. Germline V CDR1 and CDR2: SGDLS, YYNGEE. The CDR3 protein is CASSVGAGALGNEQYF. The CDR3 bases are TGTGCCAGCAGCGTAGGGGCGGGGGCCTTGGGCAATGAGCAGTACTTC.

The J gene is TRBJ1-5, the V gene TRBV10-3; D ambiguous. The germline V gene encodes CDR1 ENHRY and CDR2 SYGVKD. V lost 3 bases to trimming and J lost 4 bases, with 4 bases between them. The CDR3 covers 12 residues. The CDR3 sequence: CAISDRNQPQHF. The CDR3 DNA reads as TGTGCCATCAGTGACCGGAATCAGCCCCAGCATTTT.

The rearrangement links TRBV7-2 to TRBJ2-3, with D uncertain. V dropped 4 bases and J dropped 4 bases, with 15 bases sitting between them. Looked up from germline, CDR1 is SGHTA and CDR2 is FQGNSA. The CDR3 is 15 residues long. In DNA form, the CDR3 reads TGTGCCAGCAGCTCCATATCGAGTCTGTCAGATACGCAGTATTTT. Its translation: CASSSISSLSDTQYF.

This clonotype has more than one count but fewer than ten. This chain connects TRBV15 to TRBJ2-3; 8 bases agree with TRBD2. Germline CDR1 is LNHNV and CDR2 is YYDKDF (reference sequence). The trim removed 4 bases at V and 1 base at J, leaving 7 bases unmatched. The CDR3 has 16 residues. CDR3 loop: CATSKTERGRTDTQYF. The CDR3 DNA reads TGTGCCACCAGCAAGACCGAGCGGGGGCGCACAGATACGCAGTATTTT.

This clonotype was observed once. The chain has TRBV2 and TRBJ2-1; 12 bases map to TRBD1. The germline gives CDR1 SNHLY, CDR2 FYNNEI. This CDR3 is 14 amino acids long. V trimming: 6 bases; J trimming: 9 bases; junction bases outside the gene matches: 6. The CDR3 protein is CASSPGQGAGEQFF. The CDR3 DNA reads TGTGCCAGCAGCCCGGGACAGGGGGCTGGTGAGCAGTTCTTC. Filled out from reference TRBV2 and TRBJ2-1, the complete variable domain reads EPEVTQTPSHQVTQMGQEVILRCVPISNHLYFYWYRQILGQKVEFLVSFYNNEISEKSEIFDDQFSVERPDGSNFTLKIRSTKLEDSAMYFCASSPGQGAGEQFFGPGTRLTVL.

The V call is TRBV19, the J call TRBJ1-5, with 7 bases matching TRBD1. The germline CDR1 and CDR2 sequences are LNHDA and SQIVND (reference sequence). The CDR3 length is 16 residues. The V and J ends lost 0 bases and 6 bases, in that order; junction bases with no gene match: 8. The CDR3 region is CASSIDQGGGIQPQHF. CDR3 DNA: TGTGCCAGTAGTATAGATCAAGGAGGGGGCATTCAGCCCCAGCATTTT. The full variable domain, its missing parts supplied by reference TRBV19 and TRBJ1-5, is DGGITQSPKYLFRKEGQNVTLSCEQNLNHDAMYWYRQDPGQGLRLIYYSQIVNDFQKGDIAEGYSVSREKKESFPLTVTSAQKNPTAFYLCASSIDQGGGIQPQHFGDGTRLSIL.

This chain uses TRBV7-2 with TRBJ1-2, with D maybe TRBD1 (5 bases). The V end lost 3 bases, the J end lost 2 bases, and 13 bases lay between the germline ends. The germline V gene encodes CDR1 SGHTA and CDR2 FQGNSA. The CDR3 consists of 15 residues. This chain's CDR3 is CASSFDSGLNYGYTF. Written as DNA, the CDR3 is TGTGCCAGCAGCTTCGATTCGGGACTCAACTATGGCTACACCTTC. The variable domain in full, with the rest retrieved from reference TRBV7-2 and TRBJ1-2, is GAGVSQSPSNKVTEKGKDVELRCDPISGHTALYWYRQSLGQGLEFLIYFQGNSAPDKSGLPSDRFSAERTGGSVSTLTIQRTQQEDSAVYLCASSFDSGLNYGYTFGSGTRLTVV.

The chain employs TRBV20-1 and TRBJ2-1, with D possibly called TRBD1 or TRBD2 (5 bases each). In germline, CDR1 is DFQATT, CDR2 SNEGSKA (reference sequence). The V end was cut by 3 bases, the J end by 4 bases, with 10 bases between. The CDR3 runs 13 residues. CDR3 protein: CSARGETYNEQFF. In DNA form, the CDR3 reads TGCAGTGCTAGGGGGGAGACTTACAATGAGCAGTTCTTC.